This is a list of T cell receptor beta chains from one sample in a study of OX40 agonist ivuxolimab in advanced cancers. TCRdb's table, derived via immunoSEQ multiplex PCR, lists solely in-frame clones and lacks some. Of roughly 76,000 clones in the sample, roughly 86% are singletons; the top ten hold just over 2.5%. The sample in question was CD4+ or CD8+ T cells sorted from blood, obtained in a trial of the OX40 agonist ivuxolimab. The receptor set was obtained from an adult with an advanced solid tumor such as melanoma, head and neck, liver or kidney cancer. The conserved cysteine and the conserved F or W are not part of the CDR3 here.

V gene	J gene	CDR3 protein
TRBV28	TRBJ2-7	ASSFVTVSYEQY
TRBV7-2	TRBJ2-5	ASSLYDGKETQY
TRBV11-3	TRBJ2-3	ASSLGITSTDTQY
TRBV5-1	TRBJ2-3	ASSDPSGATDTQY
TRBV7-2	TRBJ1-1	ASRSRTGKNTEAF
TRBV2	TRBJ1-5	ASRIDRKDNQPQH
TRBV30	TRBJ1-1	AWSALSVPEAF
TRBV10-1	TRBJ2-1	ASSKQGLGANEQF
TRBV11-3	TRBJ1-6	ASSLGQNSPLH
TRBV6-1	TRBJ2-2	ASSSGTGASGELF